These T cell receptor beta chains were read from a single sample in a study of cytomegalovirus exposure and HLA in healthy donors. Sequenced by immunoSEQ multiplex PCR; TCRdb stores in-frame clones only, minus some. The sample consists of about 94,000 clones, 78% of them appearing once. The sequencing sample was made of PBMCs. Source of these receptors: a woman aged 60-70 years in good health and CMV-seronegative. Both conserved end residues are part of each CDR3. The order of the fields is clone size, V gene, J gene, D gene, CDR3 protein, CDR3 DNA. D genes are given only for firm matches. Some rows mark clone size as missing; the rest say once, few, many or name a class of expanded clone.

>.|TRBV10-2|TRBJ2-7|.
CASSESLYYEQYF
TGCGCCAGCAGTGAGTCGCTCTATTACGAGCAGTACTTC
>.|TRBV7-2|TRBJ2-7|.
CASSFDRGEQYF
TGTGCCAGCAGCTTTGATAGGGGGGAGCAGTACTTC
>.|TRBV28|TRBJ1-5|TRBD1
CASSQTGGVEPQHF
TGTGCCAGCAGTCAAACAGGGGGCGTAGAGCCCCAGCATTTT
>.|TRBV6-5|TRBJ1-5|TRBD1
CASSPGQGRQPQHF
TGTGCCAGCAGTCCCGGACAGGGTAGGCAGCCCCAGCATTTT
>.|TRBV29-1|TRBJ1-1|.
CSVDQGNTEAFF
TGCAGCGTTGACCAGGGGAACACTGAAGCTTTCTTT
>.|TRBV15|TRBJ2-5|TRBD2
CATSTSKPGGYQETQYF
TGTGCCACCAGCACCAGCAAACCGGGGGGGTACCAAGAGACCCAGTACTTC
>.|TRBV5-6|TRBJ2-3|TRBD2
CASRASGELDTQYF
TGTGCCAGCAGGGCTAGCGGGGAGTTGGATACGCAGTATTTT
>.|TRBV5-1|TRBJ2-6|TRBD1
CASSGRTGNSGANVLTF
TGCGCCAGCAGCGGGCGGACAGGCAACTCTGGGGCCAACGTCCTGACTTTC
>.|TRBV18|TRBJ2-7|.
CASSPPARVGEQYF
TGTGCCAGCTCACCACCTGCCAGGGTCGGGGAGCAGTACTTC
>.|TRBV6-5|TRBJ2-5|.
CASSYGGVQETQYF
TGTGCCAGCAGTTACGGGGGCGTCCAAGAGACCCAGTACTTC
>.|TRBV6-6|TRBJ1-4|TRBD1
CASTQTGEAEKLFF
TGTGCCAGCACCCAGACAGGGGAGGCTGAAAAACTGTTTTTT
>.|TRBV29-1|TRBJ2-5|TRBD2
CSGTSGGALETQYF
TGCAGCGGAACTAGCGGGGGGGCTTTGGAGACCCAGTACTTC
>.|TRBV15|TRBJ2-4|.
CATSRSRGENIQYF
TGTGCCACCAGCAGATCCAGGGGGGAAAACATTCAGTACTTC
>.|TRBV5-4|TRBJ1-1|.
CASSNDRMSTEAFF
TGTGCCAGCAGCAATGACAGGATGAGCACTGAAGCTTTCTTT
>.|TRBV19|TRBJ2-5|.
CASASGQQETQYF
TGTGCCAGTGCGAGTGGGCAACAAGAGACCCAGTACTTC
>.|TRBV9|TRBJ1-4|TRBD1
CASSPWDSIDEKLFF
TGTGCCAGCAGCCCCTGGGACAGCATTGATGAAAAACTGTTTTTT
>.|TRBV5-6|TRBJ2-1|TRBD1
CASSLWLGTAEQFF
TGTGCCAGCAGCTTATGGTTGGGGACAGCTGAGCAGTTCTTC
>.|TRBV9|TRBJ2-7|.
CASSVGWATGTYEQYF
TGTGCCAGCAGCGTAGGGTGGGCGACAGGCACCTACGAGCAGTACTTC
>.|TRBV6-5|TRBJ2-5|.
CASRTGGLETQYF
TGTGCCAGCAGGACGGGGGGCCTGGAGACCCAGTACTTC
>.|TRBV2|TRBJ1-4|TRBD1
CASSRNPSSRTGKKEKLFF
TGTGCCAGCAGTCGCAATCCGTCTTCTAGGACAGGGAAGAAAGAAAAACTGTTTTTT
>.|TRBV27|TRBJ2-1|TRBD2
CASSLWQGGWNEQFF
TGTGCCAGCAGTTTATGGCAGGGAGGGTGGAATGAGCAGTTCTTC
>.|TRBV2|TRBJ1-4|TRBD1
CASSVRQGANEKLFF
TGTGCCAGCAGTGTGAGGCAGGGGGCTAATGAAAAACTGTTTTTT
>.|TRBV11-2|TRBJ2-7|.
CASSYSGQAYEQYF
TGTGCCAGCAGCTATAGCGGACAGGCCTACGAGCAGTACTTC
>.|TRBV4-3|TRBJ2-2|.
CASSQVGARLAGELFF
TGCGCCAGCAGCCAAGTGGGGGCACGTCTTGCCGGGGAGCTGTTTTTT
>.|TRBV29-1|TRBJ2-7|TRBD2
CSVDPSGGRAGEQYF
TGCAGCGTTGACCCCTCGGGGGGGAGAGCGGGGGAGCAGTACTTC
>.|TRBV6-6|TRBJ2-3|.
CASSARDFTDTQYF
TGTGCCAGCAGTGCCCGAGACTTCACAGATACGCAGTATTTT
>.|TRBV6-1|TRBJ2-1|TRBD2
CASRWTSGAGNEQFF
TGTGCCAGCCGTTGGACTAGCGGGGCGGGGAATGAGCAGTTCTTC
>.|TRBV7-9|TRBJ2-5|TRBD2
CASRAGLAGGSEETQYF
TGTGCCAGCAGAGCGGGACTAGCGGGAGGGAGCGAGGAGACCCAGTACTTC
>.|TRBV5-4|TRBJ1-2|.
CASSLVRQTAGYGYTF
TGTGCCAGCAGCTTGGTTAGACAGACTGCTGGCTATGGCTACACCTTC
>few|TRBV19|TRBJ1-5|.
CASSIERGQGGAQPQHF
TGTGCCAGTAGTATCGAACGGGGTCAAGGAGGGGCTCAGCCCCAGCATTTT
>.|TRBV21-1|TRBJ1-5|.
CASSPGTDSNQPQHF
TGTGCCAGCAGCCCCGGGACAGATAGCAATCAGCCCCAGCATTTT
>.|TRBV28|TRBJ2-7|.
CASSLPTGRPYEQYF
TGTGCCAGCAGTTTACCTACAGGTCGCCCCTACGAGCAGTACTTC
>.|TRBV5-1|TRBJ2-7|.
CASSHDRTSLLGQYF
TGCGCCAGCAGCCATGACCGAACCTCCCTTCTAGGGCAGTACTTC
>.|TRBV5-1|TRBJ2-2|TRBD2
CASSLVGGGLAGSNTGELFF
TGCGCCAGCAGCTTGGTGGGCGGGGGACTAGCGGGATCGAACACCGGGGAGCTGTTTTTT
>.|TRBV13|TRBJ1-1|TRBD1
CASSLDRGAGRGTEAFF
TGTGCCAGCAGCCTCGACAGGGGGGCCGGTAGGGGCACTGAAGCTTTCTTT
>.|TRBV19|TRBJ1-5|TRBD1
CASRDGRGLLPQHF
TGTGCCAGTAGGGACGGTAGGGGGCTTTTGCCCCAGCATTTT
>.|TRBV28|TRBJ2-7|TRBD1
CASSRPGTGKAYEQYF
TGTGCCAGCAGTCGCCCGGGGACAGGGAAAGCATACGAGCAGTACTTC
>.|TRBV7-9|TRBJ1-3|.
CASSWVGASSGNTIYF
TGTGCCAGCAGCTGGGTTGGGGCAAGCTCTGGAAACACCATATATTTT
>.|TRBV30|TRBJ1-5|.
CAWSVLSSNQPQHF
TGTGCCTGGAGTGTACTAAGTAGCAATCAGCCCCAGCATTTT
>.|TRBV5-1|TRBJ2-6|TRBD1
CASSLSLGTGGAGANVLTF
TGCGCCAGCAGCTTGTCCCTCGGGACAGGGGGCGCTGGGGCCAACGTCCTGACTTTC
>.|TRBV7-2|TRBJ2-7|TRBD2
CASSLTSGGARYEQYF
TGTGCCAGCAGCTTAACTAGCGGGGGGGCAAGATACGAGCAGTACTTC
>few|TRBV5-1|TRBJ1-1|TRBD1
CASSLGTGGAYTEAFF
TGCGCCAGCAGCCTAGGGACAGGGGGCGCGTACACTGAAGCTTTCTTT
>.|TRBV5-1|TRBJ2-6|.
CASSLGGRSGANVLTF
TGCGCCAGCAGCTTGGGTGGTAGATCTGGGGCCAACGTCCTGACTTTC
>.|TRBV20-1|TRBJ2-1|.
CSAFGGSEQFF
TGCAGTGCTTTTGGAGGCAGTGAGCAGTTCTTC
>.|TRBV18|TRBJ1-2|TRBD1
CASSLRDSLWNTF
TGTGCCAGCTCCCTCCGGGACAGCCTATGGAACACCTTC
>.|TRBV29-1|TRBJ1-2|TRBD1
CSVEVTGVSYGYTF
TGCAGCGTTGAGGTGACAGGGGTCAGCTATGGCTACACCTTC
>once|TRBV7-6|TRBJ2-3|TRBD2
CASSLVAGGTDTQYF
TGTGCCAGCAGCTTAGTTGCGGGGGGAACAGATACGCAGTATTTT
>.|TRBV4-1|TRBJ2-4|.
CASSQGVAKNIQYF
TGCGCCAGCAGCCAAGGAGTCGCTAAGAACATTCAGTACTTC
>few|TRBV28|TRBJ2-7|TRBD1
CASSKTRTGSHEQYF
TGTGCCAGCAGCAAAACAAGGACAGGTTCCCACGAGCAGTACTTC
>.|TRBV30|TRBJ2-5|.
CAWTQAGTQYF
TGTGCCTGGACTCAGGCAGGGACCCAGTACTTC
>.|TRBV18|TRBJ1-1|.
CASSPTSRGVGTEAFF
TGTGCCAGCTCACCAACAAGTCGGGGTGTGGGCACTGAAGCTTTCTTT
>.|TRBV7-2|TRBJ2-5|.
CASSLSVGGLAETQYF
TGTGCCAGCAGCTTGTCGGTCGGCGGCCTAGCGGAGACCCAGTACTTC